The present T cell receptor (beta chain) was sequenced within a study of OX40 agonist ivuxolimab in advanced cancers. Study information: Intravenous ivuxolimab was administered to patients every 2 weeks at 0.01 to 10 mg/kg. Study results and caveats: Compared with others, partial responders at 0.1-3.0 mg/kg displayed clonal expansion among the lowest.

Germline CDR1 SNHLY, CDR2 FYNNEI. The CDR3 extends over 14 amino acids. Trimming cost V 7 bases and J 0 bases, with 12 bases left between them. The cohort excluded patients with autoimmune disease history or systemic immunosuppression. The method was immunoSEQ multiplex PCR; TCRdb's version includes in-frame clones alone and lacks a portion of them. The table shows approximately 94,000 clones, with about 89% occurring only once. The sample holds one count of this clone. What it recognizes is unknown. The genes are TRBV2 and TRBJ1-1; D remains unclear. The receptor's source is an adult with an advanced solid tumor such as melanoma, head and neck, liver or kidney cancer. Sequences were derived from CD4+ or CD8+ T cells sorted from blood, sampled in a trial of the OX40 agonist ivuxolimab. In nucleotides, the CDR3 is TGTGCCAGCACCCTTAGCGGGTTGAACACTGAAGCTTTCTTT. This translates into CASTLSGLNTEAFF. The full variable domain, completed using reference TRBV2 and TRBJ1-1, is EPEVTQTPSHQVTQMGQEVILRCVPISNHLYFYWYRQILGQKVEFLVSFYNNEISEKSEIFDDQFSVERPDGSNFTLKIRSTKLEDSAMYFCASTLSGLNTEAFFGQGTRLTVV.